This T cell receptor (beta chain) was identified in a study of PD-1 blockade in mismatch repair-deficient tumors. About the study: Patients had eleven to twelve mismatch repair-deficient cancer types, all previously treated and progressing. Study findings and constraints: Tumor-resident clones, often absent from pretreatment blood, expanded after pembrolizumab and then contracted.

TCRs were sequenced from a few patients responding to pembrolizumab. Sequencing was performed with immunoSEQ multiplex PCR; in TCRdb, only in-frame clones are kept and a portion is missing. The table has 120,000 or so clones, about 88% seen once. The trim removed 8 bases at V and 1 base at J, leaving 1 base unmatched. Germline V gene data show CDR1 as MNHEY and CDR2 as SMNVEV (reference sequence). The CDR3 has 12 residues. This clone was recorded a few times. Its antigen is still unknown. Distinct nucleotide sequences in the sample also encode this CDR3. Here the sequenced sample was peripheral blood, taken 44 weeks after starting pembrolizumab. The TCR originated in an adult with mismatch repair-deficient cancer. The rearrangement joins TRBV27 to TRBJ2-7, with 8 bases identical to TRBD1. The CDR3 spells CASGQGSYEQYF. For the CDR3, the DNA is TGTGCCAGCGGACAGGGATCCTACGAGCAGTACTTC.